This entry is about one T cell receptor beta chain. Its matching antigen is unknown. The sample comes from a study of T-cell memory formation after mild COVID-19. Study background: The study found TCR clusters largely donor specific. General study findings and limits: Some responding clones appeared in pre-infection memory, suggesting cross-reactive memory joined.

Constant-segment primers were used for 5'RACE, and the resulting TCR alpha and TCR beta cDNA libraries carried sample barcodes and UMIs. TCRdb fed the 5' RACE reads into MiXCR, producing one record per CDR3 protein. In the table there are 400,000 to 500,000 distinct CDR3 sequences, around 19% of which are singletons. After removal of 6 bases from V and 6 bases from J, the junction contained 4 bases not matched to a gene. The CDR3 is made up of 11 amino acids. Germline loops: CDR1 SQVTM, CDR2 ANQGSEA. The TCR sequence derives from an adult woman who had mild COVID-19 (a few samples of this study predate the infection). Cell type and time point are not known. Sequencing was performed on PBMCs or a T cell subset sorted from them (not recorded which). The chain carries TRBV29-1 and TRBJ1-2; 7 nucleotides match TRBD1. The CDR3 spells CSVWDRNGYTF. CDR3 in DNA: TGCAGCGTGTGGGACAGAAATGGCTACACCTTC.